Detailed here is one T cell receptor (beta chain). What it binds is not known. The record originates from a study of T-cell memory formation after mild COVID-19. For the study at large: Largely, the TCR clusters proved donor specific.

A 5'RACE reaction primed in the constant segment made cDNA libraries of TCR alpha and TCR beta, and these carried sample barcodes and UMIs. Using its own MiXCR run on the 5' RACE reads, TCRdb lists one record per CDR3 protein. The sample contains 40,000 to 60,000 distinct CDR3 sequences, over 8.5% of which appear only once. The CDR3 extends over 15 amino acids. Unmatched junction bases numbered 15, after V lost 5 bases and J lost 10 bases. Looked up from germline, CDR1 is SGHAT and CDR2 is FQNNGV. Study-wide points: The authors did not confirm SARS-CoV-2 specificity of second-wave clones peaking day 37.

Source material: PBMCs or a T cell subset sorted from them (not recorded which). This sequence joins TRBV11-2 and TRBJ2-3; 7 bases map to TRBD1. This clonotype was sampled from an adult woman who had mild COVID-19 (a few samples of this study predate the infection). Cell type and time point are not known. The DNA of the CDR3 is TGTGCCAGCAGCCCACTGCCAACTGGACAGGCGCCGCAGTATTTT. Its translation: CASSPLPTGQAPQYF.